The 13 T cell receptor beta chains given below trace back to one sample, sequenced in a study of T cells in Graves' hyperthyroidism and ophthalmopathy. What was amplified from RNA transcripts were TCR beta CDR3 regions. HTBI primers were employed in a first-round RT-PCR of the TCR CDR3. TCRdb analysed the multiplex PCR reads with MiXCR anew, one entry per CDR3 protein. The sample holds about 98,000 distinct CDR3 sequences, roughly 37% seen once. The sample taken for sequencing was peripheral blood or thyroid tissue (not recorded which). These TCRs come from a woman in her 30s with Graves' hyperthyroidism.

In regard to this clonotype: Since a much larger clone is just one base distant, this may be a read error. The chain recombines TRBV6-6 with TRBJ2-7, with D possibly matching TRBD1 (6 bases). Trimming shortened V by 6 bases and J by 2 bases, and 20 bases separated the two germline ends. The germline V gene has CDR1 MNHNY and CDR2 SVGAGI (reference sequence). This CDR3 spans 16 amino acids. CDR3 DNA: TGTGCCAGCAGGTTACTGGCCAGGGGATATACCTACGAGCAGTACTTC. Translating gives CASRLLARGYTYEQYF.

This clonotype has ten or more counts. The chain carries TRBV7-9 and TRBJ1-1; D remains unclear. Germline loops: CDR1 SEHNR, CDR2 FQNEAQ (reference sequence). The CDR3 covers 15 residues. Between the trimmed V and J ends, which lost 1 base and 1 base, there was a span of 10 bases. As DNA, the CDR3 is TGTGCCAGCAGCTTAGGGTCACGGAGGAACACTGAAGCTTTCTTT. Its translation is CASSLGSRRNTEAFF.

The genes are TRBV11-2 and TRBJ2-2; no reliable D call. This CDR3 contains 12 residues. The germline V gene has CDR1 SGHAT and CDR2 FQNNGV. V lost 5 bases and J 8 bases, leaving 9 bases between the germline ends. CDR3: CASSVHPGELFF. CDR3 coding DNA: TGTGCCAGCAGCGTCCATCCAGGGGAGCTGTTTTTT.

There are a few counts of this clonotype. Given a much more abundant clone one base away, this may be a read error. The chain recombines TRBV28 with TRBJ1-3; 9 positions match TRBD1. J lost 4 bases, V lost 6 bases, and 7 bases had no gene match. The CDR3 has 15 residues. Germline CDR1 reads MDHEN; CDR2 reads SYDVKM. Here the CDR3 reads CASRWGQGSGNTIYF. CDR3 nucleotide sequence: TGTGCCAGCAGGTGGGGACAGGGCTCAGGAAACACCATATATTTT. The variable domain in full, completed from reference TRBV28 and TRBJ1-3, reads DVKVTQSSRYLVKRTGEKVFLECVQDMDHENMFWYRQDPGLGLRLIYFSYDVKMKEKGDIPEGYSVSREKKERFSLILESASTNQTSMYLCASRWGQGSGNTIYFGEGSWLTVV.

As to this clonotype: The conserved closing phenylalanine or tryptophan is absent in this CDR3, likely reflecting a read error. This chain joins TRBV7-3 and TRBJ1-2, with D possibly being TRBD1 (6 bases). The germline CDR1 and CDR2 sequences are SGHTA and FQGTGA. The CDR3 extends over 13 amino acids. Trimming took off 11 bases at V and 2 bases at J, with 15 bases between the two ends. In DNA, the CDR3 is TGTGCCTCCCTGGACAGTTACAACTATGGCTACACCCTC. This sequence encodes CASLDSYNYGYTL.

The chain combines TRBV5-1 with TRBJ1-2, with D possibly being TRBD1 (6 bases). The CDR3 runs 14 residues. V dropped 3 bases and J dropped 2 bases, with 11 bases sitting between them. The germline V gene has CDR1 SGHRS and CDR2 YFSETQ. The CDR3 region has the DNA TGCGCCAGCAGCTATCGGGACATGAACTATGGCTACACCTTC. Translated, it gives CASSYRDMNYGYTF.

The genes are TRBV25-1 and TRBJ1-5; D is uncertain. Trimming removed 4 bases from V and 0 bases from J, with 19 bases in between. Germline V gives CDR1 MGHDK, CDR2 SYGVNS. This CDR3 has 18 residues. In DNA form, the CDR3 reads TGTGCCAGCAGTGCCTGGAGCCGCGAGCTTAATAGCAATCAGCCCCAGCATTTT. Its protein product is CASSAWSRELNSNQPQHF.

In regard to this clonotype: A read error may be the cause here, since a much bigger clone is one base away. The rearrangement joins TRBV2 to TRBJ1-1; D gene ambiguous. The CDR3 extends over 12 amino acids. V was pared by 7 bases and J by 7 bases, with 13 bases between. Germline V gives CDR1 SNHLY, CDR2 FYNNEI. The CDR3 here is CASTPGPVEAFF. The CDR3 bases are TGTGCCAGCACCCCAGGACCAGTTGAAGCTTTCTTT.

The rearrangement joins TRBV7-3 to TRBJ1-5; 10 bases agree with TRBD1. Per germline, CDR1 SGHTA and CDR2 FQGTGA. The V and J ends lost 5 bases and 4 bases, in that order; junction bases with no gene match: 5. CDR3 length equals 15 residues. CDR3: CASSPGTGANQPQHF. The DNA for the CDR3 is TGTGCCAGCAGCCCCGGGACAGGGGCAAATCAGCCCCAGCATTTT.

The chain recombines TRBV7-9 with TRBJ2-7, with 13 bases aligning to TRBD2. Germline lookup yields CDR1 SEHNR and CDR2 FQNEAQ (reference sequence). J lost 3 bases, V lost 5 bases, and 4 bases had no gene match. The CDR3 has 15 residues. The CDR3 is CASSPGLAGVYEQYF. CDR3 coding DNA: TGTGCCAGCAGCCCCGGACTAGCGGGAGTCTACGAGCAGTACTTC.

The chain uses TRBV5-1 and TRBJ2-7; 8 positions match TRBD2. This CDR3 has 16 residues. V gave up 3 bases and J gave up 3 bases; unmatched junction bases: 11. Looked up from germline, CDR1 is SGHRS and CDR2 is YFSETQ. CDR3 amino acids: CASSSGGGRSYYEQYF. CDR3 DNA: TGCGCCAGCAGCTCGGGGGGGGGACGAAGTTACTACGAGCAGTACTTC. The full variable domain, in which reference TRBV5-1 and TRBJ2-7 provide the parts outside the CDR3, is KAGVTQTPRYLIKTRGQQVTLSCSPISGHRSVSWYQQTPGQGLQFLFEYFSETQRNKGNFPGRFSGRQFSNSRSEMNVSTLELGDSALYLCASSSGGGRSYYEQYFGPGTRLTVT.

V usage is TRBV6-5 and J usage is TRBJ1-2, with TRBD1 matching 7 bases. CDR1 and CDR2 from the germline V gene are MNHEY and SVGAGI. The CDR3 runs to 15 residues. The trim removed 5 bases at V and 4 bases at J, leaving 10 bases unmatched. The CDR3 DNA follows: TGTGCCAGCAGTAGTACGACAGGGATCGGCTATGGCTACACCTTC. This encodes CASSSTTGIGYGYTF.

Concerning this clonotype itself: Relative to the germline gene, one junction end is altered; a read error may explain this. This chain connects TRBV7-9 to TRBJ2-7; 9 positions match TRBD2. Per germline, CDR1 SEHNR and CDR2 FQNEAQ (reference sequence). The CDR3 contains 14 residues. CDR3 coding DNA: TGTGCCAGCAGCTCCCCTAGCGGGACACGCGAGCAGCACTTC. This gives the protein CASSSPSGTREQHF.